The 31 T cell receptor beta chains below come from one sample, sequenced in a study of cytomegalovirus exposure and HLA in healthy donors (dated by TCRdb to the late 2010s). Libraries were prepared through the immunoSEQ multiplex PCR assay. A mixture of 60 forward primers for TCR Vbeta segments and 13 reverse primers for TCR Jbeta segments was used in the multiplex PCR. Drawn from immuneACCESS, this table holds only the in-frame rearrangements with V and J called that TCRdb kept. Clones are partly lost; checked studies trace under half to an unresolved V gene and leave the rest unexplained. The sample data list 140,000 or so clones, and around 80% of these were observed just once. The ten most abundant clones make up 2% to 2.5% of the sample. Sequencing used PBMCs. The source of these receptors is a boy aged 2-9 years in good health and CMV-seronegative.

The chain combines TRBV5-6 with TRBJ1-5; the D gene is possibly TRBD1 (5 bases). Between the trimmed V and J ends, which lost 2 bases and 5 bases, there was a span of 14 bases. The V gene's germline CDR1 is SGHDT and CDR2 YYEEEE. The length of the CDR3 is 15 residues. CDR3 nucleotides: TGTGCCAGCAGCTTAAGGGGCCTGGGGCATCAGCCCCAGCATTTT. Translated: CASSLRGLGHQPQHF.

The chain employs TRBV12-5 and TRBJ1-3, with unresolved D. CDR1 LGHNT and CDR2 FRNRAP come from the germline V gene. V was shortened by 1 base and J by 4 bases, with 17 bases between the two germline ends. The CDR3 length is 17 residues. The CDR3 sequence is CASGLATRVADGNTIYF. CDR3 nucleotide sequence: TGTGCTAGTGGTTTGGCAACCCGGGTAGCCGACGGAAACACCATATATTTT.

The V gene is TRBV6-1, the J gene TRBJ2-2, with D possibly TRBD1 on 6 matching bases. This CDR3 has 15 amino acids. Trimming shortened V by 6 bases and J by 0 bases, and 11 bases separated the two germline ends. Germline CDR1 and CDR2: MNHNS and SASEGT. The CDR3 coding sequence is TGTGCCAGCAGGATTACAGGGACGAACACCGGGGAGCTGTTTTTT. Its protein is CASRITGTNTGELFF.

CDR3 amino acids: CASSLFPPSGATYEQYF. The CDR3 DNA is TGCGCCAGCAGCTTGTTTCCCCCTAGCGGGGCGACCTACGAGCAGTACTTC. This rearrangement joins TRBV5-1 to TRBJ2-7; 9 bases are a match to TRBD2. Germline lookup yields CDR1 SGHRS and CDR2 YFSETQ. The CDR3 length is 17 residues. V shed 1 base and J 2 bases; nucleotides not matched to a gene: 10.

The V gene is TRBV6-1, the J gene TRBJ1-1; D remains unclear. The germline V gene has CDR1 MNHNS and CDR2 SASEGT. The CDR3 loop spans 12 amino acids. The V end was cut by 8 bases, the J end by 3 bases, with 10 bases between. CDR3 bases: TGTGCCAGCGGGCAGATACACACTGAAGCTTTCTTT. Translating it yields CASGQIHTEAFF.

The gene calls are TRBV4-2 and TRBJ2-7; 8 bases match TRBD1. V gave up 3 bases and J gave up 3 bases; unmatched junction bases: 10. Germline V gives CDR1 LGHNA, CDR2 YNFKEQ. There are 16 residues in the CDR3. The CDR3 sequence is CASSQEGQAGVYEQYF. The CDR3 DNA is TGTGCCAGCAGCCAGGAGGGACAGGCCGGAGTCTACGAGCAGTACTTC.

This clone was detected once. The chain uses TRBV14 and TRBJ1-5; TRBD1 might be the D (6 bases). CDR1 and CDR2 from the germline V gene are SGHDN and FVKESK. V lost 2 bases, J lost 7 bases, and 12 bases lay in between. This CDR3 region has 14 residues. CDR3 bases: TGTGCCAGCAGCCAAATACAGGGTAACCAGCCCCAGCATTTT. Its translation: CASSQIQGNQPQHF.

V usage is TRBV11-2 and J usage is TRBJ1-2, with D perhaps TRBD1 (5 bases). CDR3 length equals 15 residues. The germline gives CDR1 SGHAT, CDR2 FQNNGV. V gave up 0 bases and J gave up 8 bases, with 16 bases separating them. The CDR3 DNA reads TGTGCCAGCAGCTTAGACTACAGGCCCAACGTGGGCTACACCTTC. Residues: CASSLDYRPNVGYTF.

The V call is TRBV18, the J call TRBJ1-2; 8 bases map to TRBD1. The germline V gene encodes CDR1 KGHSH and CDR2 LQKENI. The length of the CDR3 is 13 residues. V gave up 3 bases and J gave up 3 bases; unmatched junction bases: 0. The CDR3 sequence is CASSPDRDYGYTF. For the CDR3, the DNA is TGTGCCAGCTCACCGGACAGGGACTATGGCTACACCTTC. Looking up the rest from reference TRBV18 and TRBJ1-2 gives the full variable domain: NAGVMQNPRHLVRRRGQEARLRCSPMKGHSHVYWYRQLPEEGLKFMVYLQKENIIDESGMPKERFSAEFPKEGPSILRIQQVVRGDSAAYFCASSPDRDYGYTFGSGTRLTVV.

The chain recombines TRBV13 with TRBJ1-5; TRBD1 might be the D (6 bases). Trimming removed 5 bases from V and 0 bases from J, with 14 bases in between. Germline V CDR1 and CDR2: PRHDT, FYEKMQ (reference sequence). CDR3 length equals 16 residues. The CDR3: CASSVRTVDSNQPQHF. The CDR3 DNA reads TGTGCCAGCAGCGTAAGGACAGTCGATAGCAATCAGCCCCAGCATTTT. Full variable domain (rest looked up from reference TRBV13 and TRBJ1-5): AAGVIQSPRHLIKEKRETATLKCYPIPRHDTVYWYQQGPGQDPQFLISFYEKMQSDKGSIPDRFSAQQFSDYHSELNMSSLELGDSALYFCASSVRTVDSNQPQHFGDGTRLSIL.

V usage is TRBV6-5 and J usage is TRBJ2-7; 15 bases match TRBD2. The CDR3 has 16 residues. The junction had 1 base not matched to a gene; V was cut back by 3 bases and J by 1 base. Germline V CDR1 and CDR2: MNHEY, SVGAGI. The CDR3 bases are TGTGCCAGCAGTTATGGGACTAGCGGGGGGTCCTACGAGCAGTACTTC. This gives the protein CASSYGTSGGSYEQYF.

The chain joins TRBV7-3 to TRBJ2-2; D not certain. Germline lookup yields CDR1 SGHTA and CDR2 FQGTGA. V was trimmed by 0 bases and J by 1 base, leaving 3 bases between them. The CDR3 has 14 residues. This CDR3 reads CASSLTGNTGELFF. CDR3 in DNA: TGTGCCAGCAGCTTAACCGGGAACACCGGGGAGCTGTTTTTT.

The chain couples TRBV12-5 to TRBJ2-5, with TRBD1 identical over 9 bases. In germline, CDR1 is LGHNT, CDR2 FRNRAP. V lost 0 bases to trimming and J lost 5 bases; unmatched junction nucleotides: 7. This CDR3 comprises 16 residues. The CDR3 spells CASGLVRGQGLETQYF. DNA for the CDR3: TGTGCTAGTGGTTTGGTACGGGGACAGGGTTTGGAGACCCAGTACTTC. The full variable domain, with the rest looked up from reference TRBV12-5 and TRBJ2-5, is DARVTQTPRHKVTEMGQEVTMRCQPILGHNTVFWYRQTMMQGLELLAYFRNRAPLDDSGMPKDRFSAEMPDATLATLKIQPSEPRDSAVYFCASGLVRGQGLETQYFGPGTRLLVL.

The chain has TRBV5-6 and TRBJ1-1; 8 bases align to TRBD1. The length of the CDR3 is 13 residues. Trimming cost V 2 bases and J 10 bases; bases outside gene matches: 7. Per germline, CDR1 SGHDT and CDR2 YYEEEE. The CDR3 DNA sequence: TGTGCCAGCAGCTTTTCCCGACAGGGGCGAGCTTTCTTT. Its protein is CASSFSRQGRAFF.

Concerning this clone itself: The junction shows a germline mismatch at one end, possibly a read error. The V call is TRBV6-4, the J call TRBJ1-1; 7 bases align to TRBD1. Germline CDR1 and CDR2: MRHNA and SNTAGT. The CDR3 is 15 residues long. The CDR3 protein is CASRDSRTGTIEAFF. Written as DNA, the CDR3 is TGTGCCAGCAGAGACTCACGGACAGGAACCATCGAAGCTTTCTTT.

The CDR3 is CASSPEADSRTSYEQYF. CDR3 sequence (DNA): TGTGCCAGCAGCCCAGAAGCCGACAGCCGGACGTCCTACGAGCAGTACTTC. The chain is built from TRBV13 and TRBJ2-7; D perhaps matches TRBD1 (5 bases). The CDR3 runs 17 residues. V was trimmed by 5 bases and J by 1 base, leaving 21 bases between them. Germline lookup yields CDR1 PRHDT and CDR2 FYEKMQ (reference sequence).

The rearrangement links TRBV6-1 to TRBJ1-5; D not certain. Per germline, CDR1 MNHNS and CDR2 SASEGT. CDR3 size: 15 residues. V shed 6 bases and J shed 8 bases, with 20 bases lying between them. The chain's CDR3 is CASRARAGGFEPQHF. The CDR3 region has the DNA TGTGCCAGCAGGGCTCGGGCAGGAGGTTTTGAGCCCCAGCATTTT.

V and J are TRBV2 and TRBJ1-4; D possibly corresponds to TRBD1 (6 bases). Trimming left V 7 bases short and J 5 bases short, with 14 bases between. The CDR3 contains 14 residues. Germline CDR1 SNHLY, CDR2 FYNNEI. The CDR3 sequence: CASMVQGINEKLFF. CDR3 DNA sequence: TGTGCCAGCATGGTCCAGGGGATCAATGAAAAACTGTTTTTT.

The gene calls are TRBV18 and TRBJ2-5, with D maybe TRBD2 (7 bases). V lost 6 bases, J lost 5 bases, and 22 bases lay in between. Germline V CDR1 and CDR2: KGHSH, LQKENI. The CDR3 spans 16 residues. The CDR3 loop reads CASSPTLLGGAETQYF. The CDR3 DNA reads TGTGCCAGCTCCCCGACCCTCCTTGGGGGGGCCGAGACCCAGTACTTC.

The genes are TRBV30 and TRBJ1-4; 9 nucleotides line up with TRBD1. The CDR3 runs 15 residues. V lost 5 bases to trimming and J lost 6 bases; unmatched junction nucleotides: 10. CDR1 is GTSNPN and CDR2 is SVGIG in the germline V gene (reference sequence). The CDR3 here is CAWGTGQGRYEKLFF. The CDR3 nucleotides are TGTGCCTGGGGGACCGGACAGGGGAGGTATGAAAAACTGTTTTTT.

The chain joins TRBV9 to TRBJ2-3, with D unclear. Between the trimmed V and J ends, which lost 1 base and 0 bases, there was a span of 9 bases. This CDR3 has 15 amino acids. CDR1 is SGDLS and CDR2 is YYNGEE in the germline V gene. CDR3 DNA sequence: TGTGCCAGCAGCGTATATGGAGACAGCACAGATACGCAGTATTTT. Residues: CASSVYGDSTDTQYF.

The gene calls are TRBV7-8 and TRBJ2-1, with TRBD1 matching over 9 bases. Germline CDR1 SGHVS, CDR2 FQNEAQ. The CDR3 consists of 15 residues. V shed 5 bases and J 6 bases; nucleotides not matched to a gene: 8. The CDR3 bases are TGTGCCAGCAGCGGTGACAGGGGGTTGAGCAATGAGCAGTTCTTC. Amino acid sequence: CASSGDRGLSNEQFF.

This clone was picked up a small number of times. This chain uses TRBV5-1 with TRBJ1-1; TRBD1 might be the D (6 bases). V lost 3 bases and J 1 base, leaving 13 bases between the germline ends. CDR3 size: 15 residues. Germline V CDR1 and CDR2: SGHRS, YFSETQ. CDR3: CASSSSGARNTEAFF. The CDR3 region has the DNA TGCGCCAGCAGCTCGTCAGGGGCTCGGAACACTGAAGCTTTCTTT.

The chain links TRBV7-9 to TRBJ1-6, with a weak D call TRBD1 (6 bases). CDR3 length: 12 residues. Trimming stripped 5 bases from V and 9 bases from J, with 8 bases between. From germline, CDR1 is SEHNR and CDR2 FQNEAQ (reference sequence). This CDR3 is CASSKGGSPLHF. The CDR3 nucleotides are TGTGCCAGCAGCAAAGGGGGTTCACCCCTCCACTTT. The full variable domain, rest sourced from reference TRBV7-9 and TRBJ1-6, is DTGVSQNPRHKITKRGQNVTFRCDPISEHNRLYWYRQTLGQGPEFLTYFQNEAQLEKSRLLSDRFSAERPKGSFSTLEIQRTEQGDSAMYLCASSKGGSPLHFGNGTRLTVT.

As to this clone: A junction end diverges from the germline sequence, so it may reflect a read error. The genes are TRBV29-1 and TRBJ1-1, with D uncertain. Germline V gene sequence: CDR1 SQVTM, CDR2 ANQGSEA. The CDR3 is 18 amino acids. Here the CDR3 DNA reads TGCAGCGTTGACGGACTAAATAGGTTGAGCTCTGTGAACACTGGAGCTTTCTTT. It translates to CSVDGLNRLSSVNTGAFF.

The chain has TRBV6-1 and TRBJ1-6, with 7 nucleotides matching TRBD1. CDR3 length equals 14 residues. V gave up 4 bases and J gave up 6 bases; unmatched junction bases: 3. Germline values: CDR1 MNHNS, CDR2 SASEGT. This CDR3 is CASSGGQINSPLHF. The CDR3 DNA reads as TGTGCCAGCAGTGGGGGACAGATTAATTCACCCCTCCACTTT.

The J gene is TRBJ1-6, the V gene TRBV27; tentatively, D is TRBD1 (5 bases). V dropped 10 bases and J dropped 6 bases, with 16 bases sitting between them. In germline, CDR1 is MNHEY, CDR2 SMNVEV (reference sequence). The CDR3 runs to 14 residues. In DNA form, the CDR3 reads TGTGCCACACAAGGAGGGGTGATTAATTCACCCCTCCACTTT. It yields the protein CATQGGVINSPLHF.

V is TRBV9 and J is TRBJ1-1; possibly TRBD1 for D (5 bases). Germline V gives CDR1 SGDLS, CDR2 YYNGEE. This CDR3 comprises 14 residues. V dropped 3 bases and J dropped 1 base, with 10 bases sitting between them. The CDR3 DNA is TGTGCCAGCAGCGGAGGTGACAGGAACACTGAAGCTTTCTTT. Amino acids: CASSGGDRNTEAFF.

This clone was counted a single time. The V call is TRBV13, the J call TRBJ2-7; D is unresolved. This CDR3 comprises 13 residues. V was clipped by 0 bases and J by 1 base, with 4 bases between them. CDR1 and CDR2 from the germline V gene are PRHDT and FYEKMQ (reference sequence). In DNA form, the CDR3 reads TGTGCCAGCAGCTTAGGAGCGTCCTACGAGCAGTACTTC. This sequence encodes CASSLGASYEQYF.

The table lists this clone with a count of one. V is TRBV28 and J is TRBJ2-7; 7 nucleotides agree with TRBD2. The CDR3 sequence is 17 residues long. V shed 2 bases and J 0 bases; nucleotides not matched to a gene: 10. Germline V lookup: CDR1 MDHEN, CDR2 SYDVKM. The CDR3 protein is CASSLTPGGSLSYEQYF. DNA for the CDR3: TGTGCCAGCAGTTTAACCCCGGGCGGGAGCCTCTCCTACGAGCAGTACTTC. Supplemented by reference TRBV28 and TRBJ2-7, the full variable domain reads DVKVTQSSRYLVKRTGEKVFLECVQDMDHENMFWYRQDPGLGLRLIYFSYDVKMKEKGDIPEGYSVSREKKERFSLILESASTNQTSMYLCASSLTPGGSLSYEQYFGPGTRLTVT.

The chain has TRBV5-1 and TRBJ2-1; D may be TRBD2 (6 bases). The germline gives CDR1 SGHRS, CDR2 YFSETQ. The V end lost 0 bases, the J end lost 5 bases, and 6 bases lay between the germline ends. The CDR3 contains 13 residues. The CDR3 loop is CASSLGEDNEQFF. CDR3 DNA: TGCGCCAGCAGCTTGGGGGAGGACAATGAGCAGTTCTTC.